The clone carrying this T cell receptor (beta chain) was picked up a small number of times. What it binds is unknown. The sample comes from a study of metastatic and nonmetastatic thyroid tumors. Study-wide context: Samples came from malignant and benign thyroid patients, and repertoires were compared across blood and tumor or nodule tissue.

From germline, CDR1 is MNHNS and CDR2 SASEGT. CDR3 length: 15 residues. Trimming took off 5 bases at V and 2 bases at J, with 15 bases between the two ends. No treatment of any kind had been given to any patient before thyroid surgery. Whole-study findings and limits: TCR beta diversity was reportedly significantly higher in malignant thyroid tumors than benign nodules, in blood and tumor.

Original data processing: Across clinicopathological groups, CDR3 differences served as the basis for building a distant-metastasis classifier for papillary thyroid cancer. TCRdb recomputed clones from the PCR reads via MiXCR. None of the V and J calls come from the authors' own analysis; TCRdb made them. Counted here are some 6,300 clones, more than 30% occurring once; the ten biggest clones make up 10% to 15%. This clonotype was obtained from a female donor with papillary thyroid cancer or a benign thyroid nodule (not recorded which). Some clones in this sample may be carry-over from other donors' samples. The chain recombines TRBV6-1 with TRBJ2-5; D is possibly TRBD2 (6 bases). Sequencing was done on a sample of adjacent normal tissue. The CDR3 nucleotides read TGTGCCAGCAGTTGGGTCGGGGGAAGGCAAGAGACCCAGTACTTC. This gives the protein CASSWVGGRQETQYF.